This T cell receptor (beta chain) was observed in a study of PD-1 and CTLA-4 blockade in melanoma. Clones were read by immunoSEQ multiplex PCR, and TCRdb kept only the in-frame ones, dropping some. This table has about 32,000 clones, about 88% appearing once. CDR1 is MNHEY and CDR2 is SMNVEV in the germline V gene (reference sequence). Losses at the gene ends were 5 bases for V and 6 bases for J; bases not matched to a gene: 7. The length of the CDR3 is 15 residues. This sequence joins TRBV27 and TRBJ2-1, with TRBD2 identical over 10 bases. This receptor was obtained from a human donor with melanoma. This material consisted of CD8+ T cells from peripheral blood, taken from a patient given anti-PD-1 treatment. This CDR3 is CASSLSGGYSNEQFF. The CDR3 DNA sequence: TGTGCCAGCAGTCTTAGCGGGGGGTATTCCAATGAGCAGTTCTTC.